The present entry profiles one TCR beta chain with its context. Antigen unknown. This specimen belongs to a study of cytomegalovirus exposure and HLA in healthy donors. Findings of the study overall: In an earlier analysis, most TCR beta V segments were productive about 87% or about 30% of the time. The study reported that TCR beta sequences accurately predicted HLA-A and HLA-B alleles in most subjects. TCR beta V- and J-gene trimming was later associated with a missense DCLRE1C variant.

Primers included in the PCR were 60 Vbeta and 13 Jbeta primers. TCRdb keeps only in-frame clones here, not all; method: immunoSEQ multiplex PCR. The table has more than 95,000 clones, under 85% seen once; the top ten hold 9% to 9.5%. This CDR3 spans 14 amino acids. The germline V gene encodes CDR1 LNHDA and CDR2 SQIVND (reference sequence). V shed 10 bases, J shed 0 bases, and the junction held 5 bases outside the gene matches. This sequence was found in a woman aged 50 to 60 in good health and CMV-seropositive. The chain couples TRBV19 to TRBJ2-1, with TRBD2 matching over 8 bases. Sample: PBMCs. CDR3 sequence: CATNSGVSYNEQFF. For the CDR3, the DNA is TGTGCCACAAATAGCGGGGTCTCCTACAATGAGCAGTTCTTC.